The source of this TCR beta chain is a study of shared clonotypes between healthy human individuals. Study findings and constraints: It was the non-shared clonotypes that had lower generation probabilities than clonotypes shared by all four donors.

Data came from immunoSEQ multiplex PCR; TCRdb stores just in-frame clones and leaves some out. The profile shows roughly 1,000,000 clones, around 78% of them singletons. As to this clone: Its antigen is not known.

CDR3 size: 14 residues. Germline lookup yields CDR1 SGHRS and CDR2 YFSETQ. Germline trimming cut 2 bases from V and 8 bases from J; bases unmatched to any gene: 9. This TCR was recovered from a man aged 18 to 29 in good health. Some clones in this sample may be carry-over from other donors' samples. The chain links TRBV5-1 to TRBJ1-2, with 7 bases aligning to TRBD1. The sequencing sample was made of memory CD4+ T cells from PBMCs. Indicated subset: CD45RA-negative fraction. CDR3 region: CASSLGTAVRGYTF. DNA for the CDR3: TGCGCCAGCAGCTTAGGGACAGCCGTGAGGGGCTACACCTTC.